This T cell receptor beta chain was obtained from a study of blood T cell repertoires in COVID-19. Using immunoSEQ multiplex PCR, the repertoire was profiled, and TCRdb retains in-frame clones only, with some absent. The table shows hundreds of thousands of clones, with approximately 92% occurring only once. This receptor was taken from a man younger than 35 with COVID-19, enrolled during active disease. Sequenced input: peripheral blood.

The chain's CDR3 is CASGLGARVAGELFF. Written as DNA, the CDR3 is TGTGCTAGTGGTTTGGGAGCAAGAGTCGCCGGGGAGCTGTTTTTT. J is TRBJ2-2 and V is TRBV12-5; D is uncertain. The CDR3 loop spans 15 amino acids. Trimming took 1 base from V and 6 from J, leaving 12 bases between them. Germline V gene sequence: CDR1 LGHNT, CDR2 FRNRAP.